The 10 T cell receptor beta chains listed next were all sequenced from one sample in a study of OX40 agonist ivuxolimab in advanced cancers. The protocol was immunoSEQ multiplex PCR, while the TCRdb copy is restricted to in-frame clones and leaves out a portion. The table includes about 52,000 clones, 85% to 95% detected once. Material: CD4+ or CD8+ T cells sorted from blood, obtained in a trial of the OX40 agonist ivuxolimab. Receptors were obtained from an adult with an advanced solid tumor such as melanoma, head and neck, liver or kidney cancer.

This sequence joins TRBV28 and TRBJ2-7, with TRBD1 as a possible D gene (6 bases). Between the trimmed V and J ends, which lost 5 bases and 5 bases, there was a span of 22 bases. CDR1 MDHEN and CDR2 SYDVKM come from the germline V gene. This CDR3 spans 16 amino acids. The CDR3 nucleotides are TGTGCCAGCAGTCCCATTCAACAGGGTTATTGGGACGAGCAGTACTTC. It yields the protein CASSPIQQGYWDEQYF.

The gene calls are TRBV7-6 and TRBJ2-5, with D tentatively TRBD2 (6 bases). V lost 1 base and J 2 bases, leaving 8 bases between the germline ends. Per the germline V gene, CDR1 is SGHVS and CDR2 is FNYEAQ. The CDR3 runs to 14 residues. The CDR3 loop reads CASSLGGVQETQYF. The CDR3 DNA follows: TGTGCCAGCAGCTTAGGCGGGGTTCAAGAGACCCAGTACTTC.

A single count supports this clone. The genes are TRBV27 and TRBJ1-1; D is unclear. Germline CDR1 and CDR2: MNHEY and SMNVEV (reference sequence). The CDR3 runs 16 residues. Trimming removed 8 bases from V and 0 bases from J, with 19 bases in between. The CDR3, as DNA: TGTGCCAGCCTCCCCTATCCAGAGAAGGTGAACACTGAAGCTTTCTTT. Protein sequence: CASLPYPEKVNTEAFF.

This clone appeared once. The chain carries TRBV27 and TRBJ2-1; 11 positions agree with TRBD2. This CDR3 is built from 17 residues. V trimming: 0 bases; J trimming: 6 bases; junction bases outside the gene matches: 7. Germline V gives CDR1 MNHEY, CDR2 SMNVEV (reference sequence). The CDR3 nucleotides are TGTGCCAGCAGTTTATCAAAACTAGCGGGAGTCCCCAATGAGCAGTTCTTC. Its protein is CASSLSKLAGVPNEQFF.

This clone appeared a single time. The genes are TRBV6-5 and TRBJ2-5; D is possibly TRBD1 (5 bases). CDR1 MNHEY and CDR2 SVGAGI come from the germline V gene. This CDR3 has 13 amino acids. The V gene lost 2 bases and the J gene lost 4 bases, with 8 bases spanning the gap. The CDR3 sequence is CASSYGAVETQYF. CDR3 nucleotide sequence: TGTGCCAGCAGTTACGGGGCAGTAGAGACCCAGTACTTC.

CDR3 loop: CASAGPGQGNYGYTF. DNA of the CDR3: TGTGCCAGCGCCGGACCGGGACAGGGAAACTATGGCTACACCTTC. This sequence joins TRBV28 and TRBJ1-2; 9 positions match TRBD1. The CDR3 has 15 amino acids. The J segment lost 2 bases and the V segment lost 8 bases, leaving 9 bases of the junction unmatched. Germline values: CDR1 MDHEN, CDR2 SYDVKM.

A word on this clone: Relative to the germline gene, one junction end is altered; a read error may explain this. Other DNA sequences in the sample encode the same CDR3. V is TRBV30 and J is TRBJ1-5; no clear D gene. The germline V gene encodes CDR1 GTSNPN and CDR2 SVGIG (reference sequence). The CDR3 sequence is 13 residues long. CDR3 loop: CAWSENSDQPQHF. DNA of the CDR3: TGTGCCTGGAGTGAAAATAGCGATCAGCCCCAGCATTTT.

The V gene is TRBV19, the J gene TRBJ2-6, with 7 bases matching TRBD1. Germline V CDR1 and CDR2: LNHDA, SQIVND (reference sequence). CDR3 length equals 19 residues. The ends lost 8 bases at V and 0 bases at J; junction bases unmatched: 16. The CDR3 coding sequence is TGTGCCAGTCGTCCAGGGGGTTCAATCCCCAGCTCTGGGGCCAACGTCCTGACTTTC. Its protein product is CASRPGGSIPSSGANVLTF.

In its sample, this clone was seen once. This chain joins TRBV9 and TRBJ2-7, with 8 nucleotides matching TRBD1. The CDR3 totals 14 residues. The ends lost 3 bases at V and 0 bases at J; junction bases unmatched: 2. CDR1 is SGDLS and CDR2 is YYNGEE in the germline V gene. The CDR3 region is CASSATGGSYEQYF. CDR3 DNA sequence: TGTGCCAGCAGCGCAACAGGGGGCTCCTACGAGCAGTACTTC. The full variable domain, in which reference TRBV9 and TRBJ2-7 provide the parts outside the CDR3, is DSGVTQTPKHLITATGQRVTLRCSPRSGDLSVYWYQQSLDQGLQFLIQYYNGEERAKGNILERFSAQQFPDLHSELNLSSLELGDSALYFCASSATGGSYEQYFGPGTRLTVT.

The chain joins TRBV5-4 to TRBJ2-7; the D gene is possibly TRBD2 (5 bases). Trimming removed 3 bases at V and 2 bases at J, with 15 bases between. The CDR3 runs to 15 residues. Germline lookup yields CDR1 SGHNT and CDR2 YYREEE (reference sequence). CDR3 nucleotides: TGTGCCAGCAGCTCCTTCGGGGATTTAACCTACGAGCAGTACTTC. Translation: CASSSFGDLTYEQYF.